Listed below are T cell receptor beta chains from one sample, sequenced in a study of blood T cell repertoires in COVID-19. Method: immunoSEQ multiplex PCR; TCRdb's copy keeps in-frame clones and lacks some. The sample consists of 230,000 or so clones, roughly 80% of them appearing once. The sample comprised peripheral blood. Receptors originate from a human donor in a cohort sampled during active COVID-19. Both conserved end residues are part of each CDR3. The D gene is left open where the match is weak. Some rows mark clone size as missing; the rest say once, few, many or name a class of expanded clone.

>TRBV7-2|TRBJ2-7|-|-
CASSSTRGPGEQYF
TGTGCCAGCAGCTCGACCAGGGGCCCGGGGGAGCAGTACTTC
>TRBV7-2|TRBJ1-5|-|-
CASSPRGAGFNQPQHF
TGTGCCAGCAGCCCGCGGGGGGCAGGTTTTAATCAGCCCCAGCATTTT
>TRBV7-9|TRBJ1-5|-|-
CASSGQGSNQPQHF
TGTGCCAGCAGCGGCCAGGGATCTAATCAGCCCCAGCATTTT
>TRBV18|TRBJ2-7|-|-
CASSPNFSEAQYF
TGTGCCAGCTCACCAAATTTTAGTGAGGCGCAGTACTTC
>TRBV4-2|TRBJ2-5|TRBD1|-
CASSQAGTGLETQYF
TGTGCCAGCAGCCAGGCCGGGACAGGGTTAGAGACCCAGTACTTC
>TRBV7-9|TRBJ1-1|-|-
CASSLAWGVRNTEAFF
TGTGCCAGCAGCTTAGCCTGGGGGGTTCGGAACACTGAAGCTTTCTTT
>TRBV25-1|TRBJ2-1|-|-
CASSEFGGSSYNEQFF
TGTGCCAGCAGTGAATTCGGCGGAAGCTCCTACAATGAGCAGTTCTTC
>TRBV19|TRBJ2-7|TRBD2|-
CASSPGTSFWSYEQYF
TGTGCCAGTAGCCCGGGGACTAGCTTTTGGTCCTACGAGCAGTACTTC
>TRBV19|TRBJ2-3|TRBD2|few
CASSLGLAGRTDTQYF
TGTGCCAGTAGTTTGGGACTAGCGGGCCGCACAGATACGCAGTATTTT
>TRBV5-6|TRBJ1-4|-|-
CASSLGGSVKLFF
TGTGCCAGCAGCTTGGGGGGTAGCGTAAAACTGTTTTTT
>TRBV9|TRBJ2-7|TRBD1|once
CASSISTGIYEQYF
TGTGCCAGCAGCATCTCGACAGGGATCTACGAGCAGTACTTC
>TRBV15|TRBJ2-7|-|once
CATSRGRGGRSSYEQYF
TGTGCCACCAGCAGGGGGAGGGGGGGACGGAGCTCCTACGAGCAGTACTTC
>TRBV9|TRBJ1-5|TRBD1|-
CASSVGQGGNQPQHF
TGTGCCAGCAGCGTGGGACAGGGAGGAAATCAGCCCCAGCATTTT
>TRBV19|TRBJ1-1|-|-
CASSIALRGSTEAFF
TGTGCCAGTAGTATAGCCCTCAGGGGATCGACTGAAGCTTTCTTT
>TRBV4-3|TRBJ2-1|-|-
CASSQEALSNEQFF
TGCGCCAGCAGCCAAGAGGCCCTCTCCAATGAGCAGTTCTTC
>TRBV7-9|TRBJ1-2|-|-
CASSLTGQGNYGYTF
TGTGCCAGCAGCTTAACGGGGCAGGGGAACTATGGCTACACCTTC
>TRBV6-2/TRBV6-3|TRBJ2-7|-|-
CASSQDSGEQYF
TGTGCCAGCAGCCAAGATAGCGGCGAGCAGTACTTC
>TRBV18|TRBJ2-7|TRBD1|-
CASSPTTGGTGYEQYF
TGTGCCAGCTCACCTACGACAGGGGGAACAGGCTACGAGCAGTACTTC
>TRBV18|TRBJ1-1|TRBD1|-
CASSPPTGSSNTEAFF
TGTGCCAGCTCTCCACCGACAGGGTCTTCTAACACTGAAGCTTTCTTT
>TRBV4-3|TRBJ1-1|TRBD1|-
CASSRGQGIGDTEAFF
TGCGCCAGCAGCCGAGGACAGGGAATTGGGGACACTGAAGCTTTCTTT